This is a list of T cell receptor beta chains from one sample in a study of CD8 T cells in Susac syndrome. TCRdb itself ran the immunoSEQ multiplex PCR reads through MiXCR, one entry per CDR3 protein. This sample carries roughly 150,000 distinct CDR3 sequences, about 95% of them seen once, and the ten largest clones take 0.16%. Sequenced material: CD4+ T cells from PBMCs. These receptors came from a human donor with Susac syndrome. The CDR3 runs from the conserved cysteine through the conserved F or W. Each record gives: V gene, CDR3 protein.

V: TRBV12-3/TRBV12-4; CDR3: CASSSLAGGFQETQYF
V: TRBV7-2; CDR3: CASSLVAQFIIPDTQYF
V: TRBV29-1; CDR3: CSVGQGDYGYTF
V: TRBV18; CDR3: CASSPPGDTEAFF
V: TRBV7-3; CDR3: CASSLTGTGGLGTQYF
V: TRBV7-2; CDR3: CASSLVWPGRDEQFF
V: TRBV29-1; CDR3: CSGWTGRDTQYF
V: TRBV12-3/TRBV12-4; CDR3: CASSPQVGGYTF
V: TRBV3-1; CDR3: CASSQEQHETQYF
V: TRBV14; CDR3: CASSQVGRWTGELFF
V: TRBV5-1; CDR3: CASSFRDRTETQYF
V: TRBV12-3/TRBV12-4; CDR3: CASSAYVQETQYF
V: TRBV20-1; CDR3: CSARGDRQSEAFF
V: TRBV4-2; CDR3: CASSQEGWQNGSPLHF
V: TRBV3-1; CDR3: CASSQESSPLHF
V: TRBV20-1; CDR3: CSARSAVNYGYTF
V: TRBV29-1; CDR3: CSHGGAGEQFF
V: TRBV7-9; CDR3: CASSHDPNTEAFF
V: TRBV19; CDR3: CASSLLRDQPQHF
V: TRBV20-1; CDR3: CSAKDRDHPYEQYF
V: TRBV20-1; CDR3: CSAPGEGSHEQYF
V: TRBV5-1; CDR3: CASSPPGLRNEQFF
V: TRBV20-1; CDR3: CSASPPNTEAFF
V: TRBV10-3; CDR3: CAISDGGVSYEQYF
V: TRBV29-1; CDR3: CSVKTLVAEAFF
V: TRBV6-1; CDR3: CASRGLAGGPDTQYF
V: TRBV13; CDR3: CASSLAPANVLTF
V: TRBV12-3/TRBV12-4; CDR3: CASSSRLRTEETQYF
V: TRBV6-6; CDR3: CAIGGRGAETQYF
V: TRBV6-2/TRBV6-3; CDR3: CASSYGPGYGYTF
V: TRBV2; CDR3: CAIKGQGANEQFF
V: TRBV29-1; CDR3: CSVALNTEAFF
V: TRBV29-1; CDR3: CSVGQGDSEAFF
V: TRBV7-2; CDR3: CASSPSGGTGGTGELFF
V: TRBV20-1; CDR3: CSASWLAGELAKNIQYF
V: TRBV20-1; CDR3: CSARDSVGATGETQYF
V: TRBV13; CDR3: CASRMDREETQYF
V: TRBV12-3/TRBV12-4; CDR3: CASSTGRAGQPQHF
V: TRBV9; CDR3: CASSVGDSASRDTQYF
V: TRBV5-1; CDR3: CASSSANGGKLFF
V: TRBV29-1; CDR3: CSVGRGLGGNTQYF
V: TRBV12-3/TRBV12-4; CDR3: CASTAWGTGANVLTF
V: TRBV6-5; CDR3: CASARSGTGEFSLHF
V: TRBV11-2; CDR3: CASSPGTSVEETQYF
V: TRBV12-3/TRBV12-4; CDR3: CASCWRLVNTEAFF
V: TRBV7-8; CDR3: CASSLRGASYQETQYF
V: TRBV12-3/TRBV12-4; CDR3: CASSLRSTTGHEQFF
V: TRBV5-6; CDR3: CASSPAGAGGTEAFF